The 16 T cell receptor beta chains below come from one sample, sequenced in a study of blood T cell repertoires in COVID-19 (dated by TCRdb to the early 2020s). Libraries were prepared through the immunoSEQ multiplex PCR assay. TCRdb limited this immuneACCESS table to in-frame rearrangements with V and J called. A share of clones is missing; checked studies link under half to unresolved V genes, and the rest is unexplained. Recorded for this sample are some 170,000 clones; 87% of them occurred a single time. In total, the top ten clones hold 1.5% to 2% of the sample. Material for sequencing was peripheral blood. All receptors derive from a woman in her fifties or sixties with acute or convalescent COVID-19.

This clone was seen just once. This chain links TRBV3-1 (or the pseudogene TRBV3-2) with TRBJ1-4, with D maybe TRBD1 (5 bases). Germline V gives CDR1 LGHDT, CDR2 YNNKEL (reference sequence). With 5 bases removed from V and 5 bases from J, the gap between germline ends came to 18 bases. This CDR3 contains 16 residues. The CDR3 DNA sequence: TGTGCCAGCAGCGATGTTCAGGGTCTAAGAAATGAAAAACTGTTTTTT. Protein sequence: CASSDVQGLRNEKLFF.

This chain uses TRBV15 with TRBJ1-5; possibly TRBD1 for D (6 bases). This CDR3 is 15 amino acids long. Trimming took off 0 bases at V and 6 bases at J, with 12 bases between the two ends. Germline assignment: CDR1 LNHNV and CDR2 YYDKDF (reference sequence). The DNA for the CDR3 is TGTGCCACCAGCAGAGATGGAGGGGGGGCTCAGCCCCAGCATTTT. Translation: CATSRDGGGAQPQHF.

This clone has more than one count but fewer than ten. V and J are TRBV9 and TRBJ2-2, with 9 bases identical to TRBD1. The CDR3 extends over 16 amino acids. Trimming at V came to 2 bases and at J to 4 bases, leaving 6 bases not matched to a gene. The germline V gene encodes CDR1 SGDLS and CDR2 YYNGEE. CDR3 protein: CASSVVGTGLTGELFF. As DNA, the CDR3 is TGTGCCAGCAGCGTCGTAGGGACAGGGCTCACCGGGGAGCTGTTTTTT.

The chain combines TRBV13 with TRBJ1-2, with 7 bases lining up with TRBD1. After removal of 5 bases from V and 5 bases from J, the junction contained 11 bases not matched to a gene. Per the germline V gene, CDR1 is PRHDT and CDR2 is FYEKMQ (reference sequence). The CDR3 covers 15 residues. This CDR3 reads CASSPGQNHPYGYTF. The CDR3 DNA reads TGTGCCAGCAGCCCGGGACAGAACCATCCATATGGCTACACCTTC.

V and J are TRBV30 and TRBJ1-2, with 7 positions matching TRBD1. The CDR3 loop spans 13 amino acids. CDR1 and CDR2 (germline): GTSNPN, SVGIG (reference sequence). V was clipped by 5 bases and J by 6 bases; unmatched bases: 9. This chain's CDR3 is CAWEPGQLHGYTF. DNA for the CDR3: TGTGCCTGGGAACCGGGACAGCTACATGGCTACACCTTC.

The rearrangement joins TRBV19 to TRBJ1-2, with D uncertain. This CDR3 is built from 11 residues. CDR1 and CDR2 (germline): LNHDA, SQIVND (reference sequence). The germline V and J ends were trimmed by 6 bases and 3 bases, with 5 bases remaining between them. CDR3 nucleotide sequence: TGTGCCAGTAGCTTCTACTATGGCTACACCTTC. This encodes CASSFYYGYTF.

This clone was seen a few times. The chain couples TRBV9 to TRBJ2-7; D unresolved. The CDR3 has 14 amino acids. CDR1 and CDR2 from the germline V gene are SGDLS and YYNGEE. V dropped 1 base and J dropped 2 bases, with 10 bases sitting between them. The CDR3 DNA follows: TGTGCCAGCAGCGTACTGCGGTTACCCTACGAGCAGTACTTC. It is translated as CASSVLRLPYEQYF.

CDR3 DNA: TGTGCCCCAAATGGTAAGAGCTCCTATAATTCACCCCTCCACTTT. Protein sequence: CAPNGKSSYNSPLHF. The V call is TRBV24-1, the J call TRBJ1-6; D remains ambiguous. V was trimmed by 12 bases and J by 0 bases, leaving 14 bases between them. CDR3 length: 15 residues. Germline V gene lookup returns CDR1 KGHDR and CDR2 SFDVKD.

This chain joins TRBV11-2 and TRBJ2-3; D unresolved. Per the germline V gene, CDR1 is SGHAT and CDR2 is FQNNGV. This CDR3 spans 12 amino acids. The germline V and J ends were trimmed by 1 base and 10 bases, with 9 bases remaining between them. This CDR3 is CASSLVSTPQYF. The CDR3 region has the DNA TGTGCCAGCAGCTTAGTTTCGACTCCGCAGTATTTT. The full variable domain, in which reference TRBV11-2 and TRBJ2-3 provide the parts outside the CDR3, is EAGVAQSPRYKIIEKRQSVAFWCNPISGHATLYWYQQILGQGPKLLIQFQNNGVVDDSQLPKDRFSAERLKGVDSTLKIQPAKLEDSAVYLCASSLVSTPQYFGPGTRLTVL.

This chain links TRBV12-3 or TRBV12-4 with TRBJ1-3; D not certain. The V and J ends lost 4 bases and 3 bases respectively, with 4 bases between them. The CDR3 is 12 residues long. The CDR3 protein is CASSSIGNTIYF. DNA of the CDR3: TGTGCCAGCAGTTCCATTGGAAACACCATATATTTT.

A single count supports this clone. The chain carries TRBV3-1 (or the pseudogene TRBV3-2) and TRBJ2-7; D is possibly TRBD2 (5 bases). Looked up from germline, CDR1 is LGHDT and CDR2 is YNNKEL (reference sequence). CDR3 length: 14 amino acids. The V end was cut by 0 bases, the J end by 4 bases, with 10 bases between. The CDR3 loop is CASSQDFRGYEQYF. For the CDR3, the DNA is TGTGCCAGCAGCCAAGATTTTAGAGGGTACGAGCAGTACTTC.

The rearrangement links TRBV19 to TRBJ1-5; 7 positions match TRBD1. From germline, CDR1 is LNHDA and CDR2 SQIVND (reference sequence). This CDR3 comprises 14 residues. The J segment lost 4 bases and the V segment lost 3 bases, leaving 3 bases of the junction unmatched. CDR3 DNA sequence: TGTGCCAGTAGTATCCTACAGGGGAATCAGCCCCAGCATTTT. Its protein product is CASSILQGNQPQHF.

The chain carries TRBV2 and TRBJ2-5; D perhaps matches TRBD1 (6 bases). Deletions cut 4 bases from V and 2 bases from J, with 14 bases between. Germline loops: CDR1 SNHLY, CDR2 FYNNEI. The CDR3 has 15 amino acids. The CDR3 region has the DNA TGTGCCAGCAGTGTTAGTATCGGACAGCAAGAGACCCAGTACTTC. This sequence encodes CASSVSIGQQETQYF.

This clone appeared a single time. The rearrangement joins TRBV3-1 (or the pseudogene TRBV3-2) to TRBJ1-2, with D possibly matching TRBD1 (6 bases). Germline-derived CDR1 and CDR2 are LGHDT and YNNKEL (reference sequence). Trimming removed 4 bases at V and 3 bases at J, with 21 bases between. This CDR3 spans 17 amino acids. The CDR3 spells CASSPPAGAREDYGYTF. CDR3 in DNA: TGTGCCAGCAGCCCCCCCGCGGGGGCGAGGGAAGACTATGGCTACACCTTC.

The rearrangement links TRBV25-1 to TRBJ1-2; the match to TRBD1 covers 7 bases. The CDR3 spans 15 residues. V lost 2 bases to trimming and J lost 5 bases; unmatched junction nucleotides: 8. Germline V gene lookup returns CDR1 MGHDK and CDR2 SYGVNS. As DNA, the CDR3 is TGTGCCAGCAGTGAACCAGACAGGGAGATATATGGCTACACCTTC. It is translated as CASSEPDREIYGYTF.

The rearrangement links TRBV18 to TRBJ2-7, with 8 nucleotides matching TRBD1. CDR1 and CDR2 from the germline V gene are KGHSH and LQKENI. The CDR3 runs 15 residues. Germline trimming cut 3 bases from V and 5 bases from J; bases unmatched to any gene: 9. CDR3 in DNA: TGTGCCAGCTCACCCAACCCTCAGGGGGCGGACGAGCAGTACTTC. Translating gives CASSPNPQGADEQYF.